One T cell receptor (beta chain) is described in this entry. The ends lost 5 bases at V and 3 bases at J; junction bases unmatched: 7. CDR1 is LNHDA, CDR2 SQIVND, per germline (reference sequence). CDR3 length equals 15 residues. The data were obtained in a study of cytomegalovirus exposure and HLA in healthy donors. PCR employed 60 Vbeta and 13 Jbeta primers. Profiled with immunoSEQ multiplex PCR; TCRdb holds only in-frame clones, not every one. This sample carries roughly 230,000 clones, around 90% of them seen once, and the ten largest clones take approximately 1.5%. Sequencing was performed on PBMCs. This receptor was taken from a girl aged 2 to 9 in good health and CMV-seronegative. The chain uses TRBV19 and TRBJ1-2; 9 nucleotides agree with TRBD1. In nucleotides, the CDR3 is TGTGCCAGTAGTTCTAGGACAGGGGTGGACTATGGCTACACCTTC. It is translated as CASSSRTGVDYGYTF. Variable domain in full (rest from reference TRBV19 and TRBJ1-2): DGGITQSPKYLFRKEGQNVTLSCEQNLNHDAMYWYRQDPGQGLRLIYYSQIVNDFQKGDIAEGYSVSREKKESFPLTVTSAQKNPTAFYLCASSSRTGVDYGYTFGSGTRLTVV.